The T cell receptor beta chain under discussion was sequenced for a study of identical twins. This clonotype was seen a few times. Losses at the gene ends were 6 bases for V and 4 bases for J; bases not matched to a gene: 9. The CDR3 spans 15 residues. TCRdb re-called the 5' RACE reads through MiXCR, storing one row per CDR3 protein. The data contain fewer than 900,000 distinct CDR3 sequences, around a sixth of them singletons. The same specimen was also included in a second study, on T cells expressing NK-cell markers. Turning to that study: The eight sequenced donors comprised seven who were HCMV-seropositive and one who was seronegative.

This TCR derives from a young woman in good health. V gene TRBV12-3 or TRBV12-4 combines with J gene TRBJ2-7, with 10 nucleotides matching TRBD1. Sequencing used PBMCs. The CDR3 sequence is CASSLGTGVVYEQYF. In nucleotides, the CDR3 is TGTGCCAGCAGCCTAGGGACAGGGGTGGTATACGAGCAGTACTTC.